Each of the 30 T cell receptor beta chains below was sequenced from the same sample in a study of blood T cell repertoires in COVID-19. The method was immunoSEQ multiplex PCR; TCRdb's version includes in-frame clones alone and lacks a portion of them. The sample comprises about 310,000 clones, around 87% of which are singletons, and roughly 1% rests with the top ten. The sample taken for sequencing was peripheral blood. Receptor source: a woman between 40 and 50 years old with COVID-19, enrolled during active disease.

The chain is built from TRBV7-2 and TRBJ2-7; possibly TRBD2 for D (5 bases). The CDR3 has 13 residues. The V end was cut by 2 bases, the J end by 6 bases, with 11 bases between. Germline V lookup: CDR1 SGHTA, CDR2 FQGNSA. CDR3 protein: CASSLNQRSEQYF. The CDR3 DNA sequence: TGTGCCAGCAGCTTAAACCAGCGGTCCGAGCAGTACTTC.

This clone was recorded only once. The chain recombines TRBV3-1 (or the pseudogene TRBV3-2) with TRBJ2-5; possibly TRBD1 for D (6 bases). Germline CDR1 is LGHDT and CDR2 is YNNKEL (reference sequence). The CDR3 runs to 17 residues. The V end lost 6 bases, the J end lost 2 bases, and 22 bases lay between the germline ends. The CDR3 nucleotides read TGTGCCAGCAGGCATACAGGGTTATCACACGGACAAGAGACCCAGTACTTC. Translating it yields CASRHTGLSHGQETQYF.

The chain combines TRBV6-2 or TRBV6-3 with TRBJ1-1; the D is unclear. The CDR3 spans 13 residues. Trimming stripped 2 bases from V and 6 bases from J, with 10 bases between. CDR1 and CDR2 from the germline V gene are MNHEY and SVGEGT. The CDR3 protein is CASSYQIGSEAFF. The CDR3 DNA sequence: TGTGCCAGCAGTTACCAGATCGGGTCTGAAGCTTTCTTT.

This chain connects TRBV7-9 to TRBJ2-7; a possible D gene is TRBD2 (6 bases). Germline CDR1 and CDR2: SEHNR and FQNEAQ (reference sequence). CDR3 length: 11 amino acids. V was clipped by 3 bases and J by 10 bases, with 10 bases between them. CDR3 sequence (DNA): TGTGCCAGCAGCTTGGGGGACTTCCAGTACTTC. Translating gives CASSLGDFQYF.

The rearrangement uses TRBV19 and TRBJ2-7, with 7 bases lining up with TRBD1. Per the germline V gene, CDR1 is LNHDA and CDR2 is SQIVND (reference sequence). V lost 7 bases and J lost 2; bases outside the gene matches: 8. The CDR3 loop spans 14 amino acids. CDR3 amino acids: CASTPGDRAYEQYF. CDR3 coding DNA: TGTGCCAGTACCCCCGGGGACAGAGCCTACGAGCAGTACTTC.

In its sample, this clone was seen a few times. The chain carries TRBV4-1 and TRBJ1-6, with D possibly TRBD1 on 5 matching bases. Trimming stripped 5 bases from V and 6 bases from J, with 20 bases between. Germline lookup yields CDR1 MGHRA and CDR2 YSYEKL. There are 17 residues in the CDR3. CDR3 nucleotide sequence: TGCGCCAGCAGCTCGCCCACGCCGTCCGGGGGTAATTCACCCCTCCACTTT. It is translated as CASSSPTPSGGNSPLHF.

The chain couples TRBV7-9 to TRBJ2-7; the D is unclear. From germline, CDR1 is SEHNR and CDR2 FQNEAQ (reference sequence). The length of the CDR3 is 14 residues. V lost 1 base and J 2 bases, leaving 9 bases between the germline ends. CDR3 DNA: TGTGCCAGCAGCTTAGTTAGTAAGCCCTACGAGCAGTACTTC. Protein sequence: CASSLVSKPYEQYF.

V usage is TRBV7-2 and J usage is TRBJ2-7; D may be TRBD2 (7 bases). In germline, CDR1 is SGHTA, CDR2 FQGNSA. This CDR3 region has 15 residues. The ends were cut back, 5 bases at V and 4 bases at J, with 18 bases in the middle. CDR3 loop: CASSPGGGVAYEQYF. The CDR3 bases are TGTGCCAGCAGCCCCGGAGGGGGGGTGGCGTACGAGCAGTACTTC. Combining the CDR3 with reference TRBV7-2 and TRBJ2-7 gives the whole variable domain GAGVSQSPSNKVTEKGKDVELRCDPISGHTALYWYRQSLGQGLEFLIYFQGNSAPDKSGLPSDRFSAERTGGSVSTLTIQRTQQEDSAVYLCASSPGGGVAYEQYFGPGTRLTVT.

The V and J genes are TRBV29-1 and TRBJ1-1; possible D gene TRBD1, 6 bases. The V end was cut by 6 bases, the J end by 5 bases, with 13 bases between. Per the germline V gene, CDR1 is SQVTM and CDR2 is ANQGSEA. The CDR3 has 12 residues. Here the CDR3 reads CSVDTGRTEAFF. CDR3 DNA: TGCAGCGTGGATACAGGGCGGACTGAAGCTTTCTTT.

The rearrangement links TRBV9 to TRBJ1-2; TRBD1 agrees at 7 bases. Per germline, CDR1 SGDLS and CDR2 YYNGEE. V lost 3 bases and J lost 8; bases outside the gene matches: 13. CDR3 length equals 15 residues. In DNA, the CDR3 is TGTGCCAGCAGCGCTTCTGGGGGACAGCAAGAAGGCTACACCTTC. Protein product: CASSASGGQQEGYTF.

V and J are TRBV7-2 and TRBJ2-7; the D gene is possibly TRBD2 (7 bases). The length of the CDR3 is 14 residues. V was shortened by 5 bases and J by 0 bases, with 11 bases between the two germline ends. Germline CDR1 reads SGHTA; CDR2 reads FQGNSA. The CDR3 loop is CASSRGAASYEQYF. CDR3 nucleotide sequence: TGTGCCAGCAGCCGGGGGGCGGCCTCCTACGAGCAGTACTTC.

This chain uses TRBV7-9 with TRBJ1-2, with 8 bases that match TRBD1. This CDR3 is built from 15 residues. CDR1 is SEHNR and CDR2 is FQNEAQ in the germline V gene (reference sequence). V trimming: 10 bases; J trimming: 3 bases; junction bases outside the gene matches: 13. CDR3: CAIRTGNTLDYGYTF. The CDR3 DNA sequence: TGTGCCATCCGGACAGGGAATACCCTAGACTATGGCTACACCTTC.

The genes are TRBV2 and TRBJ2-1; D remains ambiguous. The CDR3 contains 12 residues. Germline lookup yields CDR1 SNHLY and CDR2 FYNNEI. V lost 3 bases to trimming and J lost 8 bases, with 8 bases between them. The CDR3 spells CASSDRDYEQFF. The CDR3 bases are TGTGCCAGCAGTGACAGAGACTATGAGCAGTTCTTC.

This chain's CDR3 is CASTPAASGSYEQYF. CDR3 DNA sequence: TGTGCCAGCACCCCAGCGGCTAGCGGTTCCTACGAGCAGTACTTC. This sequence joins TRBV27 and TRBJ2-7; 7 bases fit TRBD2. The CDR3 extends over 15 amino acids. Germline V lookup: CDR1 MNHEY, CDR2 SMNVEV (reference sequence). Trimming took 7 bases from V and 1 from J; bases not matched to a gene: 10.

The J gene is TRBJ2-3, the V gene TRBV12-5; D is perhaps TRBD2 (6 bases). This CDR3 contains 13 residues. Between the trimmed V and J ends, which lost 3 bases and 5 bases, there was a span of 9 bases. Germline-derived CDR1 and CDR2 are LGHNT and FRNRAP. The CDR3: CASGLFGGDTQYF. For the CDR3, the DNA is TGTGCTAGTGGTTTATTCGGGGGAGATACGCAGTATTTT.

To note about this clone: It may be a read error: a sequence one base away is much more abundant. The chain couples TRBV28 to TRBJ2-2; 7 bases are shared with TRBD1. V dropped 5 bases and J dropped 3; count of bases not matched to a gene: 0. Germline CDR1 and CDR2: MDHEN and SYDVKM. The CDR3 extends over 13 amino acids. Here the CDR3 reads CASSDRDTGELFF. CDR3 bases: TGTGCCAGCAGTGACAGGGACACCGGGGAGCTGTTTTTT.

The chain combines TRBV3-1 (or the pseudogene TRBV3-2) with TRBJ2-3, with 12 bases matching TRBD2. CDR1 and CDR2 (germline): LGHDT, YNNKEL (reference sequence). CDR3 length: 17 residues. With V trimmed by 2 bases and J by 8 bases, 11 bases remained unmatched. CDR3 sequence: CASSQSPAGLAGVTQYF. The CDR3 bases are TGTGCCAGCAGCCAATCACCTGCGGGACTAGCGGGTGTTACGCAGTATTTT.

This clone has just one count. This chain connects TRBV6-5 to TRBJ1-1; D uncertain. With 0 bases removed from V and 11 bases from J, the gap between germline ends came to 10 bases. The CDR3 is 12 amino acids. Germline-derived CDR1 and CDR2 are MNHEY and SVGAGI. The CDR3 is CASSYSGQQAFF. The CDR3 region has the DNA TGTGCCAGCAGTTACTCGGGCCAGCAGGCTTTCTTT.

The rearrangement uses TRBV28 and TRBJ2-2; TRBD2 is a possible D gene (6 bases). CDR1 MDHEN and CDR2 SYDVKM come from the germline V gene. CDR3 length: 13 amino acids. The V gene lost 7 bases and the J gene lost 7 bases, with 13 bases spanning the gap. Written as DNA, the CDR3 is TGTGCCAGCACCTTTTGGAGGGTCGGGGAGCTGTTTTTT. It codes for CASTFWRVGELFF.

A few counts support this clone. This chain links TRBV7-9 with TRBJ1-6; possible D gene TRBD1, 5 bases. CDR3 length: 18 residues. V lost 5 bases and J lost 9, with 26 bases in between. CDR1 and CDR2 from the germline V gene are SEHNR and FQNEAQ (reference sequence). The CDR3 is CASSPRRVPGSDSSPLHF. CDR3 in DNA: TGTGCCAGCAGCCCACGGAGGGTCCCAGGGTCCGATAGTTCACCCCTCCACTTT.

The chain combines TRBV6-6 with TRBJ1-4; D uncertain. Between the trimmed V and J ends, which lost 2 bases and 8 bases, there was a span of 12 bases. The CDR3 has 14 amino acids. Per germline, CDR1 MNHNY and CDR2 SVGAGI (reference sequence). This CDR3 reads CASSYAPRREKLFF. CDR3 coding DNA: TGTGCCAGCAGTTACGCACCCCGCCGGGAAAAACTGTTTTTT.

This clone was detected only once. The V call is TRBV3-1 (or the pseudogene TRBV3-2), the J call TRBJ1-5, with D perhaps TRBD1 (6 bases). Trimming removed 2 bases at V and 4 bases at J, with 15 bases between. The CDR3 contains 16 residues. CDR1 and CDR2 (germline): LGHDT, YNNKEL (reference sequence). The CDR3 region has the DNA TGTGCCAGCAGCCAATCCGGGACACGCCGGAATCAGCCCCAGCATTTT. This codes for CASSQSGTRRNQPQHF.

This clone has only a few counts. The chain recombines TRBV9 with TRBJ2-7; TRBD1 matches 8 bases. The CDR3 totals 14 residues. V was clipped by 3 bases and J by 4 bases; unmatched bases: 6. The germline V gene encodes CDR1 SGDLS and CDR2 YYNGEE. For the CDR3, the DNA is TGTGCCAGCAGCGAGTCAGGGGGCCCTTACGAGCAGTACTTC. It codes for CASSESGGPYEQYF.

This chain connects TRBV7-2 to TRBJ2-2, with TRBD1 as a possible D gene (6 bases). The CDR3 length is 14 residues. Trimming cost V 1 base and J 6 bases, with 9 bases left between them. The germline V gene has CDR1 SGHTA and CDR2 FQGNSA. The CDR3 loop is CASSLVPGAGELFF. DNA of the CDR3: TGTGCCAGCAGCTTAGTCCCAGGGGCCGGGGAGCTGTTTTTT.

This chain links TRBV15 with TRBJ1-2; 8 nucleotides line up with TRBD1. The germline gives CDR1 LNHNV, CDR2 YYDKDF (reference sequence). The CDR3 covers 15 residues. Trimming cost V 2 bases and J 2 bases; bases outside gene matches: 4. CDR3 sequence reads: CATSRSRQGNYGYTF. CDR3 sequence (DNA): TGTGCCACCAGCAGATCGAGACAGGGGAACTATGGCTACACCTTC.

J is TRBJ2-5 and V is TRBV30; D may be TRBD2 (7 bases). The CDR3 is 15 amino acids. CDR1 is GTSNPN and CDR2 is SVGIG in the germline V gene (reference sequence). V lost 0 bases and J lost 1, with 12 bases in between. CDR3: CAWSVRGGSQETQYF. CDR3 sequence (DNA): TGTGCCTGGAGTGTAAGGGGGGGTAGCCAAGAGACCCAGTACTTC.

The chain recombines TRBV28 with TRBJ2-7; 7 bases map to TRBD1. CDR1 MDHEN and CDR2 SYDVKM come from the germline V gene. J was trimmed by 2 bases and V by 7 bases; bases with no gene match: 2. This CDR3 has 12 amino acids. For the CDR3, the DNA is TGTGCCAGCATGGACAGGACCTACGAGCAGTACTTC. Its protein product is CASMDRTYEQYF.

The V and J genes are TRBV9 and TRBJ1-1; TRBD1 matches at 8 bases. V trimming: 4 bases; J trimming: 3 bases; junction bases outside the gene matches: 8. The CDR3 has 15 amino acids. Germline V lookup: CDR1 SGDLS, CDR2 YYNGEE. CDR3 amino acids: CASSLWDRLDTEAFF. As DNA, the CDR3 is TGTGCCAGCAGCTTATGGGACAGGCTGGACACTGAAGCTTTCTTT.

V usage is TRBV6-5 and J usage is TRBJ2-1; possibly TRBD2 for D (5 bases). CDR3 size: 14 residues. V was clipped by 5 bases and J by 3 bases, with 11 bases between them. CDR1 is MNHEY, CDR2 SVGAGI, per germline. The CDR3: CASSPGLLYNEQFF. The CDR3 DNA follows: TGTGCCAGCAGTCCCGGACTGCTCTACAATGAGCAGTTCTTC.

This sequence joins TRBV6-5 and TRBJ1-5; unclear D gene. The germline gives CDR1 MNHEY, CDR2 SVGAGI. Trimming removed 5 bases at V and 6 bases at J, with 11 bases between. The CDR3 contains 13 residues. The CDR3 coding sequence is TGTGCCAGCAGTCCTTCGCCGGTTCAGCCCCAGCATTTT. Translation: CASSPSPVQPQHF.